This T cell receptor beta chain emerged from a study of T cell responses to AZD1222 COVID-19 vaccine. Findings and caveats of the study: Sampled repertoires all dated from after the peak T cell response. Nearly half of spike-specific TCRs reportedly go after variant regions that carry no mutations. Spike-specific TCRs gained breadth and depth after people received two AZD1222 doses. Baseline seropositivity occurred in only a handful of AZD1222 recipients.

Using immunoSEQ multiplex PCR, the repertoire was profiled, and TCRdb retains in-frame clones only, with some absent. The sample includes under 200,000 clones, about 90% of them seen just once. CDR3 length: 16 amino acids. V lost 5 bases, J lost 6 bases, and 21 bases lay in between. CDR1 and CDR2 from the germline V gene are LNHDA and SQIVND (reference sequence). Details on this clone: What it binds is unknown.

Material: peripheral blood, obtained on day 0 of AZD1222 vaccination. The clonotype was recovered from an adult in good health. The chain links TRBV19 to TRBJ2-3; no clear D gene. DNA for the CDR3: TGTGCCAGTAGTTCGGTTGCAGCCCTTGGTCATGATACGCAGTATTTT. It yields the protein CASSSVAALGHDTQYF.